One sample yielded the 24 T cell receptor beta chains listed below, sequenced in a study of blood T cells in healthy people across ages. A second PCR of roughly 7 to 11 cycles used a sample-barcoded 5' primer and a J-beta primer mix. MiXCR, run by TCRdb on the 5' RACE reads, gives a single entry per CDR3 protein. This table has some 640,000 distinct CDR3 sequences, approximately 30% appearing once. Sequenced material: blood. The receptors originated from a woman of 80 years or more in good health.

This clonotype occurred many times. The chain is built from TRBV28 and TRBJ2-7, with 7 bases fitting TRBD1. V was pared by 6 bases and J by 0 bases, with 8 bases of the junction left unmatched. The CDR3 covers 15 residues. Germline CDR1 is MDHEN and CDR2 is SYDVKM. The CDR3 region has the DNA TGTGCCAGCAGCCCGGGACAGAATCCCTCCTACGAGCAGTACTTC. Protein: CASSPGQNPSYEQYF.

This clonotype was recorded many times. Here the CDR3 reads CSARGDRSGYGYTF. CDR3 in DNA: TGCAGTGCTAGAGGGGACCGGTCAGGCTATGGCTACACCTTC. The chain employs TRBV20-1 and TRBJ1-2; perhaps TRBD1 as D (5 bases). The CDR3 runs to 14 residues. The V gene lost 1 base and the J gene lost 4 bases, with 13 bases spanning the gap. Germline V gives CDR1 DFQATT, CDR2 SNEGSKA (reference sequence).

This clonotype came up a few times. CDR3 protein: CASSTGGANYGYTF. For the CDR3, the DNA is TGTGCCAGTAGTACAGGGGGAGCTAACTATGGCTACACCTTC. The rearrangement joins TRBV19 to TRBJ1-2, with 7 nucleotides matching TRBD1. CDR1 LNHDA and CDR2 SQIVND come from the germline V gene (reference sequence). The CDR3 totals 14 residues. With 4 bases clipped from V and 0 bases from J, the junction kept 2 bases outside the gene matches. Using reference TRBV19 and TRBJ1-2 for the parts outside the CDR3, the full variable domain is DGGITQSPKYLFRKEGQNVTLSCEQNLNHDAMYWYRQDPGQGLRLIYYSQIVNDFQKGDIAEGYSVSREKKESFPLTVTSAQKNPTAFYLCASSTGGANYGYTFGSGTRLTVV.

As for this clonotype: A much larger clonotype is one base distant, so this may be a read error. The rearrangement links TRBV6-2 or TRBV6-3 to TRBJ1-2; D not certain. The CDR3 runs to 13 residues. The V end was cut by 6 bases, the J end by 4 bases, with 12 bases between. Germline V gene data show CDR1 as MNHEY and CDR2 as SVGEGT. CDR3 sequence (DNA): TGTGCCAGCAGGTACACGGGAGGCTATGGCTACACCTTC. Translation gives CASRYTGGYGYTF.

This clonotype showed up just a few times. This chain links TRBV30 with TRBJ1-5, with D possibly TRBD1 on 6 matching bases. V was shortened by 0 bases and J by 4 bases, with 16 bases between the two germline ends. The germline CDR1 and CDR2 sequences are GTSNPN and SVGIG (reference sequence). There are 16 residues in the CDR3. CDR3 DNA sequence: TGTGCCTGGAGTGTACGGCCAGGGGTACGGAATCAGCCCCAGCATTTT. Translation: CAWSVRPGVRNQPQHF.

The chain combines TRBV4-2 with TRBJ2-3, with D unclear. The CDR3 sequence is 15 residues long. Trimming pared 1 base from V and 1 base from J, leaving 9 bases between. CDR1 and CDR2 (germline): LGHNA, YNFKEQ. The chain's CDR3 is CASSQGGHGTDTQYF. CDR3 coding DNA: TGTGCCAGCAGCCAAGGCGGTCATGGCACAGATACGCAGTATTTT.

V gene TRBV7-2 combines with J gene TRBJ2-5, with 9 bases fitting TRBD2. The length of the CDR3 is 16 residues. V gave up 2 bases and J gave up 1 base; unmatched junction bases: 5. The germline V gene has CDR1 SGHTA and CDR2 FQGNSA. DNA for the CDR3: TGTGCCAGCAGCTTAAGGTCTAGCGGGATCCAAGAGACCCAGTACTTC. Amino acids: CASSLRSSGIQETQYF.

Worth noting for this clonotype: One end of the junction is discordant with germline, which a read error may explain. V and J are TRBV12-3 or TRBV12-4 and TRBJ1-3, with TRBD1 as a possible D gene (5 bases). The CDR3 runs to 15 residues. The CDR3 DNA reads TGTGCCAGCAGTTTAGGCAGGGTCTCTGGAAGCACCATATATTTT. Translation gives CASSLGRVSGSTIYF.

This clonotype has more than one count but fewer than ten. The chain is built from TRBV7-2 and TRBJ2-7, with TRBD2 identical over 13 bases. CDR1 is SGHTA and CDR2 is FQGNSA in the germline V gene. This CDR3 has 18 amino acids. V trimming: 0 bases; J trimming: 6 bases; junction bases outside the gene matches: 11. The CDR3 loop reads CASSLATSGGANGREQYF. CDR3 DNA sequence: TGTGCCAGCAGCTTAGCTACTAGCGGGGGGGCCAATGGCCGCGAGCAGTACTTC.

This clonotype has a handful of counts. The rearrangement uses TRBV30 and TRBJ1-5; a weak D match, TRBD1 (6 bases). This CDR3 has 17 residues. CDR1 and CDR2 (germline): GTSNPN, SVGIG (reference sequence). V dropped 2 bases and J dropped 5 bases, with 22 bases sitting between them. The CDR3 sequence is CAWSLRVGAGSDQPQHF. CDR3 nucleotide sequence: TGTGCCTGGAGTCTTAGGGTGGGGGCCGGGTCCGATCAGCCCCAGCATTTT. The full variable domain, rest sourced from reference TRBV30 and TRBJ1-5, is SQTIHQWPATLVQPVGSPLSLECTVEGTSNPNLYWYRQAAGRGLQLLFYSVGIGQISSEVPQNLSASRPQDRQFILSSKKLLLSDSGFYLCAWSLRVGAGSDQPQHFGDGTRLSIL.

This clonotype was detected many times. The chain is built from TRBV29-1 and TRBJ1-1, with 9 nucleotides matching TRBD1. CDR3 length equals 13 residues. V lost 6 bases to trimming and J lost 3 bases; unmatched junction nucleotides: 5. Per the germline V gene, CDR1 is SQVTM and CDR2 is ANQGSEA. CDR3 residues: CSVGGQGYTEAFF. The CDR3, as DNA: TGCAGCGTAGGAGGACAGGGGTACACTGAAGCTTTCTTT.

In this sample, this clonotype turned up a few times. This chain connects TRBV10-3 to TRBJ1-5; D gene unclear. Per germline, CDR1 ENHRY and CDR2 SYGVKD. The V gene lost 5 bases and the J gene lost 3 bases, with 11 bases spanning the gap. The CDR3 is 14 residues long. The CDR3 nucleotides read TGTGCCATCAGTTTTGGGAGCGACAATCAGCCCCAGCATTTT. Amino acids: CAISFGSDNQPQHF.

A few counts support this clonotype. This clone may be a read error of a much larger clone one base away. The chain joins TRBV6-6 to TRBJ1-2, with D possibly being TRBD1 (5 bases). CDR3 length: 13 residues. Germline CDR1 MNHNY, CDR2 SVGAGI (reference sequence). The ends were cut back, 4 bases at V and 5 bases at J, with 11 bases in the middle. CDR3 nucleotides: TGTGCCAGCAGTTGCAGGGTCGAATATGGCTACACCTTC. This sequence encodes CASSCRVEYGYTF.

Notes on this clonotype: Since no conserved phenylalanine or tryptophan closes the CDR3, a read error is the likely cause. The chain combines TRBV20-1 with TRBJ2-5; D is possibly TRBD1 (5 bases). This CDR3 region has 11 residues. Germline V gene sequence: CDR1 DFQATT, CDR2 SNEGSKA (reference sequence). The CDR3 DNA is TGCAGGGCTAGGGGTAGAGAGACCCAGTACGTC. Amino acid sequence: CRARGRETQYV.

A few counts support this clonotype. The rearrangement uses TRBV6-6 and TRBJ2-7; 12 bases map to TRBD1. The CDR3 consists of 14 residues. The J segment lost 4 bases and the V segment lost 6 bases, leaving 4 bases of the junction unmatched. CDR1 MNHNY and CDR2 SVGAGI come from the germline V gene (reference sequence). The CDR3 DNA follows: TGTGCCAGCAGCGGGACAGGGGGCAGGTACGAGCAGTACTTC. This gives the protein CASSGTGGRYEQYF.

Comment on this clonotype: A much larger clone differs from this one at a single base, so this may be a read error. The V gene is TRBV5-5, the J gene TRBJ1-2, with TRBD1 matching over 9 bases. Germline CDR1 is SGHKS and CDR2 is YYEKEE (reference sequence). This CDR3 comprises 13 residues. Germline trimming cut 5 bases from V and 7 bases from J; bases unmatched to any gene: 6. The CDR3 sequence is CASSRTGALGYTF. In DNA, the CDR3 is TGTGCCAGCAGTCGGACAGGGGCGCTTGGCTACACCTTC.

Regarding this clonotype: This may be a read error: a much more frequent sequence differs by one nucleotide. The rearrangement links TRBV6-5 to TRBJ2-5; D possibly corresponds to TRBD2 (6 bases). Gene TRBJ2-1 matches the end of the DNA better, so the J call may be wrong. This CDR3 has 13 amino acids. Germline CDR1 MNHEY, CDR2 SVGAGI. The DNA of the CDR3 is TGTGCCAGCAATAACTGGGGGGAAGAGACCCAGTTCTTC. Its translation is CASNNWGEETQFF.

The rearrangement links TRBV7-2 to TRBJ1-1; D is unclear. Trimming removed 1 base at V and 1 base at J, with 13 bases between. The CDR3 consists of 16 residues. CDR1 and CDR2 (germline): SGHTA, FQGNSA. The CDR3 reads CASSLVRFGGNTEAFF. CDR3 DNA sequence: TGTGCCAGCAGCTTAGTACGTTTTGGTGGGAACACTGAAGCTTTCTTT. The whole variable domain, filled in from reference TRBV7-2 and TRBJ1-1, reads GAGVSQSPSNKVTEKGKDVELRCDPISGHTALYWYRQSLGQGLEFLIYFQGNSAPDKSGLPSDRFSAERTGGSVSTLTIQRTQQEDSAVYLCASSLVRFGGNTEAFFGQGTRLTVV.

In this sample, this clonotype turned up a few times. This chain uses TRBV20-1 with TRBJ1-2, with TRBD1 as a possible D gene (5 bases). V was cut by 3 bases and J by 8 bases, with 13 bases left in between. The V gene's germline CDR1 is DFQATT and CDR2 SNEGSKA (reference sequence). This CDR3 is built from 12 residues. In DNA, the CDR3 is TGCAGTGCTAGGGCAGGGAGGGACGGCTACACCTTC. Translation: CSARAGRDGYTF.

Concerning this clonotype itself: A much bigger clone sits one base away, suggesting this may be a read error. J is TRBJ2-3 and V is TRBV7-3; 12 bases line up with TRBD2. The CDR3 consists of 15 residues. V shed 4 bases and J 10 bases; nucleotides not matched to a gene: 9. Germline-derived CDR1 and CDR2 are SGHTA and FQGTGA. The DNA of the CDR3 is TGTGCCAGCAGCTCCCTAGCGGGGGGGCTTGATGCGCAGTATTTT. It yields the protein CASSSLAGGLDAQYF.

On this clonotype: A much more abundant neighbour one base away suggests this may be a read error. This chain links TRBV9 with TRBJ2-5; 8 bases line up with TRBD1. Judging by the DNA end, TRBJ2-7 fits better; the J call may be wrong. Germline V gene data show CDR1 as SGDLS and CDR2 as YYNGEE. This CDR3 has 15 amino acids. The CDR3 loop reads CASSVGNRGDYEQYF. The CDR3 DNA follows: TGTGCCAGCAGCGTTGGCAACAGGGGGGACTACGAGCAGTACTTC.

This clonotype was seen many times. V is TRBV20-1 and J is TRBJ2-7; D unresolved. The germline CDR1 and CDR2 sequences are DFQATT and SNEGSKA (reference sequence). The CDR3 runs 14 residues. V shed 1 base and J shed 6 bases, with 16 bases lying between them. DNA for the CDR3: TGCAGTGCTAGAGGCTTGTTGGTAGGCGGCGAGCAGTACTTC. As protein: CSARGLLVGGEQYF.

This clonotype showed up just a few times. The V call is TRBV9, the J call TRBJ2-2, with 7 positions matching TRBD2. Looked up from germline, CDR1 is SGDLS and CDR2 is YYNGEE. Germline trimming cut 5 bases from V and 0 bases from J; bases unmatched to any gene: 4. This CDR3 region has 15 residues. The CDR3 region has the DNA TGTGCCAGCAGGCGGGGGAATTCGAACACCGGGGAGCTGTTTTTT. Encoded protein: CASRRGNSNTGELFF.

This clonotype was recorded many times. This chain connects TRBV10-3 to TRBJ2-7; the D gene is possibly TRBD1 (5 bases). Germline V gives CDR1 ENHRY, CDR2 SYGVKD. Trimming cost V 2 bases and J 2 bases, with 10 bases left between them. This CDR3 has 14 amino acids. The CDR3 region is CAISEPTATYEQYF. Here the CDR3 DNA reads TGTGCCATCAGTGAGCCGACAGCGACCTACGAGCAGTACTTC.